The entry that follows covers one T cell receptor (beta chain) sequence. Its cognate antigen is unknown. The data belong to a study of T-cell reconstitution after alpha-beta-depleted transplantation in children. It was with unique molecular identifiers that the TCRbeta library was prepared. MiXCR was run by TCRdb on the PCR reads, yielding one entry per CDR3 protein. This sample has around 420,000 distinct CDR3 sequences; 15% to 20% occur once, and the top ten carry 25% to 35%. The CDR3 is 14 amino acids. Trimming cost V 3 bases and J 6 bases, with 9 bases left between them. Broader study findings: Several hundred expanded graft clones reportedly were the source of alpha-beta T cells about two months after transplant. Recipient T cells and thymic progenitors that survived gave rise to the high TCRbeta diversity observed at day 60 in some patients.

This receptor was obtained from a boy younger than two who had a stem cell transplant for Wiskott-Aldrich syndrome, so the T cells may come from the graft donor. The chain carries TRBV12-3 or TRBV12-4 and TRBJ1-6; the D is unclear. The source material was PBMCs, mostly from graft donor cells, sampled 360 days after TCRalphabeta/CD19-depleted stem cell transplant. The chain's CDR3 is CASSLGRLNSPLHF. The CDR3 DNA reads TGTGCCAGCAGTTTGGGCAGACTTAATTCACCCCTCCACTTT.